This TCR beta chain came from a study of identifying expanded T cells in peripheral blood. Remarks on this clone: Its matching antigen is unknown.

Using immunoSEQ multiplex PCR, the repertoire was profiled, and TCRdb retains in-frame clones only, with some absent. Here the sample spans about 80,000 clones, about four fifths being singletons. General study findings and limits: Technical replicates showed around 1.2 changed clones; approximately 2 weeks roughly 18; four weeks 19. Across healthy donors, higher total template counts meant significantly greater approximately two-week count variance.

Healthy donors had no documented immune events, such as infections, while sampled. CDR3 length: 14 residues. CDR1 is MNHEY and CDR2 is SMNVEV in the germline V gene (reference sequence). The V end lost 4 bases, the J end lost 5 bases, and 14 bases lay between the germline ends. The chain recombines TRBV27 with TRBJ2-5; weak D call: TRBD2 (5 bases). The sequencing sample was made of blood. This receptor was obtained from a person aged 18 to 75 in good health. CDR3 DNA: TGTGCCAGCAGTTACACTAGTGAGTCCGAGACCCAGTACTTC. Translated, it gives CASSYTSESETQYF.